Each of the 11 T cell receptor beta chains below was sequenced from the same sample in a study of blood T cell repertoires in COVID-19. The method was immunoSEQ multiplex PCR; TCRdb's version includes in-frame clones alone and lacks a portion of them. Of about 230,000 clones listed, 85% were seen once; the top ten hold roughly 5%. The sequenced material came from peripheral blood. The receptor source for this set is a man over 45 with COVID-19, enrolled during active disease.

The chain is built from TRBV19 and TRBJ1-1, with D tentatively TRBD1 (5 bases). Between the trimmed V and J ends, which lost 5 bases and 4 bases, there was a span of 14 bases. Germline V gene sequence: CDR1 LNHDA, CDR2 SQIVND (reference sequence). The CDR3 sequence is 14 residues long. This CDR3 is CASSPNPQGTEAFF. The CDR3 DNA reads TGTGCCAGTAGTCCCAACCCTCAGGGCACTGAAGCTTTCTTT.

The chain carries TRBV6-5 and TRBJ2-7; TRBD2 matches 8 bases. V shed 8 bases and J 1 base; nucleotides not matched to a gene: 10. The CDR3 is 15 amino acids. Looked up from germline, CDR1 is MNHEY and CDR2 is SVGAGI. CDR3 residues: CASSGGQGLSYEQYF. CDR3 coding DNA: TGTGCCAGCTCGGGAGGGCAGGGCTTATCCTACGAGCAGTACTTC.

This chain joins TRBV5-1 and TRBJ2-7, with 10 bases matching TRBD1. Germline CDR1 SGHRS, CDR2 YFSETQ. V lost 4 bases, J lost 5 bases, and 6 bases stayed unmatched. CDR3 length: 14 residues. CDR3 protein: CASSPGTGDDEQYF. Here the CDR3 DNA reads TGCGCCAGCAGCCCAGGGACAGGGGACGACGAGCAGTACTTC.

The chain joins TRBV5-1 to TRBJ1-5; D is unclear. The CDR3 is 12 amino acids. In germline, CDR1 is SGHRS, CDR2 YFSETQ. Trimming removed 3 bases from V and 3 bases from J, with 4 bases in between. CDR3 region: CASSSLNQPQHF. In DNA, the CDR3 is TGCGCCAGCAGCTCCCTCAATCAGCCCCAGCATTTT. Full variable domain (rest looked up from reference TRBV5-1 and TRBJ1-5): KAGVTQTPRYLIKTRGQQVTLSCSPISGHRSVSWYQQTPGQGLQFLFEYFSETQRNKGNFPGRFSGRQFSNSRSEMNVSTLELGDSALYLCASSSLNQPQHFGDGTRLSIL.

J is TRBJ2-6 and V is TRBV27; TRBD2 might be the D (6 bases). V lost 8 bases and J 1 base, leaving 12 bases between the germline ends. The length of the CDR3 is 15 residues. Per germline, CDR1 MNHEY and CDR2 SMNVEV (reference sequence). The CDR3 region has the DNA TGTGCCAGCGGGGGGTCACGTTCTGGGGCCAACGTCCTGACTTTC. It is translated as CASGGSRSGANVLTF.

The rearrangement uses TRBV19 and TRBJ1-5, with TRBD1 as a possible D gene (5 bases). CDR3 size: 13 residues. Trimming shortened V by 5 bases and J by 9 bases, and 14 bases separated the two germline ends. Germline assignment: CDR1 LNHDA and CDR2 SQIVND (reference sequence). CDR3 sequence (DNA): TGTGCCAGTAGTGGGGCAGGAGGGTTGCCCCAGCATTTT. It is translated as CASSGAGGLPQHF.

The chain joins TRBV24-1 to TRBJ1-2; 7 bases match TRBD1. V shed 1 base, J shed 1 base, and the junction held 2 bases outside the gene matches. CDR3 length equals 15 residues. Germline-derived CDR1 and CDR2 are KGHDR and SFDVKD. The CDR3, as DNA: TGTGCCACCAGTGATTTTGGACAGGATAACTATGGCTACACCTTC. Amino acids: CATSDFGQDNYGYTF.

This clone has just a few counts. The CDR3 DNA is TGTGCCAGCAGCCAGGAGCTTATGAACACTGAAGCTTTCTTT. This codes for CASSQELMNTEAFF. This rearrangement joins TRBV3-1 (or the pseudogene TRBV3-2) to TRBJ1-1; D is uncertain. Trimming stripped 3 bases from V and 0 bases from J, with 8 bases between. The germline V gene encodes CDR1 LGHDT and CDR2 YNNKEL (reference sequence). CDR3 length: 14 amino acids.

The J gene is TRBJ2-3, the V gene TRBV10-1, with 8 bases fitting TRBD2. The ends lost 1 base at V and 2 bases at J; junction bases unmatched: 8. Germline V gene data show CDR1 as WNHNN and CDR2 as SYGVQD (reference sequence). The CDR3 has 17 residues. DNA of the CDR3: TGCGCCAGCAGTGAGTGGAAGCGGGGGAACCACACAGATACGCAGTATTTT. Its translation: CASSEWKRGNHTDTQYF.

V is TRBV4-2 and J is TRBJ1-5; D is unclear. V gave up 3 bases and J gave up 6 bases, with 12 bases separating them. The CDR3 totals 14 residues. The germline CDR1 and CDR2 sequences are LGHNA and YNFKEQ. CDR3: CASSQYRGSQPQHF. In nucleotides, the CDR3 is TGTGCCAGCAGCCAGTATCGGGGAAGTCAGCCCCAGCATTTT.

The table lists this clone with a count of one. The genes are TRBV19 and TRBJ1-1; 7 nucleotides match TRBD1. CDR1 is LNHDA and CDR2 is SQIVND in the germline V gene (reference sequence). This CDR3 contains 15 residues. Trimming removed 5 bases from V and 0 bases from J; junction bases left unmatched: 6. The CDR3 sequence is CASSLPDRMNTEAFF. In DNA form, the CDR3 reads TGTGCCAGTAGTCTCCCGGACAGGATGAACACTGAAGCTTTCTTT.